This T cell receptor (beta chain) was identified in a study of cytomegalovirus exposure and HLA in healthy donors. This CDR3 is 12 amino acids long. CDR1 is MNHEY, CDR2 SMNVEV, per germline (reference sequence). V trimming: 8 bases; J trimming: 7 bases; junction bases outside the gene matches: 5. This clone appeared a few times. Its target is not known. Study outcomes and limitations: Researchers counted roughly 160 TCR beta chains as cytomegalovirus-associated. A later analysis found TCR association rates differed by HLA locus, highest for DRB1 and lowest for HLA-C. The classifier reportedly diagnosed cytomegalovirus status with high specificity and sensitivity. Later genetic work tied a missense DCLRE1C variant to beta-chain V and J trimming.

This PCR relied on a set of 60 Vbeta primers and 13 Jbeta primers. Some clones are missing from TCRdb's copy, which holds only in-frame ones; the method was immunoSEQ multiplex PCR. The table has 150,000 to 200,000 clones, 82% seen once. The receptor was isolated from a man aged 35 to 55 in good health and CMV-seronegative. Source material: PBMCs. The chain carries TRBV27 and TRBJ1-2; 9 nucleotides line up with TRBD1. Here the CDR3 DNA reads TGTGCCAGCGGAACAGGGGGCAGTGGCTACACCTTC. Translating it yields CASGTGGSGYTF.